This T cell receptor (beta chain) was sequenced in a study of blood T cell repertoires in COVID-19. As for the study in general: COVID-19 samples from acute and convalescent phases originated in the United States, Italy and Spain. From T cells, B-cell-depleted T cells, or PBMCs came the material, which was cDNA or gDNA.

Trimming at V came to 8 bases and at J to 8 bases, leaving 16 bases not matched to a gene. The V gene's germline CDR1 is LGHNA and CDR2 YSLEER. This CDR3 comprises 15 residues. Source study methods: For nucleated cells, counts were estimated from reference gene primer amplification. Here immunoSEQ multiplex PCR was the method, and the copy in TCRdb shows in-frame clones only, minus some. Clone size and V and J calls were adopted from that table, with D and trimming inferred from the DNA. The table shows 200,000 to 300,000 clones, with approximately 89% occurring only once. The chain couples TRBV4-3 to TRBJ1-2; 8 nucleotides line up with TRBD1. This receptor was identified in a man aged 35 to 55 who had recovered from COVID-19. Sequencing used peripheral blood. In DNA form, the CDR3 reads TGCGCCAGCCGTCGAAAGGGGGGACAGGTAGACGGCTACACCTTC. Translation gives CASRRKGGQVDGYTF.